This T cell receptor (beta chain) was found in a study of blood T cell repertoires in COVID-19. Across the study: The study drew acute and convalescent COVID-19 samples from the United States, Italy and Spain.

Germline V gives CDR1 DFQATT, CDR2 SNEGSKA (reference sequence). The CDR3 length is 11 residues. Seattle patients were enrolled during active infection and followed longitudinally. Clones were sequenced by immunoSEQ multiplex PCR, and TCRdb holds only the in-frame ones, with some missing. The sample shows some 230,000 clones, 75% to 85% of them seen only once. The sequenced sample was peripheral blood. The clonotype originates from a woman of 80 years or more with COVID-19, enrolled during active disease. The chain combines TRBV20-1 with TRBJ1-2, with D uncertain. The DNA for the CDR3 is TGCAGCGGAGGGCTTGAGGCTGGCTACACCTTC. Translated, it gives CSGGLEAGYTF.